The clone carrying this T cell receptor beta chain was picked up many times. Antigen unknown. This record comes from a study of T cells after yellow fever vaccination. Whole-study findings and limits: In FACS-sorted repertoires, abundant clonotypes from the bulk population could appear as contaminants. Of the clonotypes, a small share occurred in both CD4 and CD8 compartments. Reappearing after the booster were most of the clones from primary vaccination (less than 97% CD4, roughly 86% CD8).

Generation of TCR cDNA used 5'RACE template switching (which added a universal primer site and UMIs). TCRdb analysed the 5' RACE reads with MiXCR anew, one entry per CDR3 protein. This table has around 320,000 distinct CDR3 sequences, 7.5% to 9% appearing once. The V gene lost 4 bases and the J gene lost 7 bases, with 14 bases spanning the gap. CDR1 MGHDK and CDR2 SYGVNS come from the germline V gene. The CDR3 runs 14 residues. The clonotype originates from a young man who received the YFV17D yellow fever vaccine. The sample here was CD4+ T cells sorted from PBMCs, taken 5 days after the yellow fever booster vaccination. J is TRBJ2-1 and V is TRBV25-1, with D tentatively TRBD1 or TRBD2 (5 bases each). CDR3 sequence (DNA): TGTGCCAGCAGTGTCGAGGGGCGCAGGAATGAGCAGTTCTTC. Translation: CASSVEGRRNEQFF.